This T cell receptor beta chain was profiled in a study of blood T cells in healthy people across ages. CDR1 is DFQATT and CDR2 is SNEGSKA in the germline V gene (reference sequence). The CDR3 length is 14 residues. V was cut by 0 bases and J by 2 bases, with 8 bases left in between. Alongside a J-beta primer mix, a sample-barcoded 5' primer served in a second PCR lasting about 7 to 11 cycles. TCRdb analysed the 5' RACE reads with MiXCR anew, one entry per CDR3 protein. Here the sample spans about 1.6 million distinct CDR3 sequences, 30% to 35% being singletons. The sequence was obtained from a woman aged 25 to 39 in good health. Sequenced input: blood. The chain has TRBV20-1 and TRBJ2-1; D possibly corresponds to TRBD1 (5 bases). CDR3 amino acids: CSARDRVPYNEQFF. Here the CDR3 DNA reads TGCAGTGCTAGAGACAGGGTGCCCTACAATGAGCAGTTCTTC.